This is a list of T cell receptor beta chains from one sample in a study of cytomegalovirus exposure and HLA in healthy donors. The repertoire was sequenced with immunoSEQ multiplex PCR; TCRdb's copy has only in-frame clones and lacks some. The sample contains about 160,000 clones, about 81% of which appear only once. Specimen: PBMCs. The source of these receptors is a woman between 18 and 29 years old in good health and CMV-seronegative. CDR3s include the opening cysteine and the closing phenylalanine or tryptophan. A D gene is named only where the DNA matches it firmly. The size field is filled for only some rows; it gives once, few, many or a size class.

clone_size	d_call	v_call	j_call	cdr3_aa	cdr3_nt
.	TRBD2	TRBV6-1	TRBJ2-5	CASSSGTSEETQYF	TGTGCCAGCAGCTCTGGGACTAGCGAAGAGACCCAGTACTTC
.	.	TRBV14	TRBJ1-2	CASSQDHQGPYGYTF	TGTGCCAGCAGCCAAGATCACCAGGGGCCCTATGGCTACACCTTC
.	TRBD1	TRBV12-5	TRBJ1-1	CASGLVLGQSNTEAFF	TGTGCTAGTGGTTTGGTACTGGGACAGTCGAACACTGAAGCTTTCTTT
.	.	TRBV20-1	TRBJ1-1	CSATTAFF	TGCAGTGCGACAACGGCTTTCTTT
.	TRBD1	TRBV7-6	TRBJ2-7	CASSLGPGQGSYEQYF	TGTGCCAGCAGCTTAGGTCCGGGACAGGGATCCTACGAGCAGTACTTC
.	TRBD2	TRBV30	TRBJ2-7	CAWSVRSGRQLNEQYF	TGTGCCTGGAGTGTACGTAGCGGGAGACAATTAAACGAGCAGTACTTC
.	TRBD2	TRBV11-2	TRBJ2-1	CASSTLAGGSYNEQFF	TGTGCCAGCAGCACGTTAGCGGGAGGATCCTACAATGAGCAGTTCTTC
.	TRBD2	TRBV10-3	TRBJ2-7	CAMGGNSGSKQYF	TGTGCCATGGGTGGGAATAGCGGGAGCAAGCAGTACTTC
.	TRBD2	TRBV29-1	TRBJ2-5	CSVFLAGAQTQYF	TGCAGCGTTTTTCTAGCGGGAGCGCAGACCCAGTACTTC
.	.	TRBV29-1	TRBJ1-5	CSVRDFGQPQHF	TGCAGCGTACGGGATTTCGGCCAGCCCCAGCATTTT
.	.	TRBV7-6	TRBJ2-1	CASSLGANTYNEQFF	TGTGCCAGCAGCTTAGGGGCTAACACCTACAATGAGCAGTTCTTC
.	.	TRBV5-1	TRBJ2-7	CASSLSAGNYEQYF	TGCGCCAGCAGCTTGTCGGCAGGGAACTACGAGCAGTACTTC
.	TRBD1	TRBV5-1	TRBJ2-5	CASSEQQGGTETQYF	TGCGCCAGCAGCGAGCAACAGGGGGGTACAGAGACCCAGTACTTC
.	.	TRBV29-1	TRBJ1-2	CSVEGCLDREDYGYTF	TGCAGCGTTGAAGGTTGTCTGGACAGAGAGGACTATGGCTACACCTTC
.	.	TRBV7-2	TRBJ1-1	CASRTRGGNTEAFF	TGTGCCAGCAGGACCCGGGGGGGGAACACTGAAGCTTTCTTT
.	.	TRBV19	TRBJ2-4	CASRFGGPQYF	TGTGCCAGTAGATTTGGAGGCCCGCAGTACTTC
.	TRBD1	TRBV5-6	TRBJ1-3	CASSLGDRDFSGNTIYF	TGTGCCAGCAGCTTGGGGGACAGGGACTTCTCTGGAAACACCATATATTTT
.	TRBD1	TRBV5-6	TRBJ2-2	CASSKGTGGRLNTGELFF	TGTGCCAGCAGCAAGGGGACAGGGGGCCGACTAAACACCGGGGAGCTGTTTTTT
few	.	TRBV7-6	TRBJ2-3	CASSFGASYTDTQYF	TGTGCCAGCAGCTTTGGAGCATCTTACACAGATACGCAGTATTTT
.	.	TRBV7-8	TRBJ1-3	CASSRRVISGNTIYF	TGTGCCAGCAGCCGGAGGGTAATCTCTGGAAACACCATATATTTT
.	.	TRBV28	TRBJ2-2	CASRPQGSRNTGELFF	TGTGCCAGCAGACCACAGGGTAGTAGGAACACCGGGGAGCTGTTTTTT
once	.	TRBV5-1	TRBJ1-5	CASSLDPGQPQHF	TGCGCCAGCAGCTTGGATCCGGGTCAGCCCCAGCATTTT
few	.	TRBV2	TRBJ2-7	CASLPAGSATYEQYF	TGTGCCAGCCTCCCAGCCGGGAGTGCAACCTACGAGCAGTACTTC
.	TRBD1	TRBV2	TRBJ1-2	CASSLTGEHYGYTF	TGTGCCAGCAGTCTGACAGGGGAACACTATGGCTACACCTTC
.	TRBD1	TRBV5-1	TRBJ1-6	CASSLEQGGYSPLHF	TGCGCCAGCAGCTTGGAGCAGGGGGGATACTCACCCCTCCACTTT
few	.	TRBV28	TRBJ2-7	CASSRAQSVYEQYF	TGTGCCAGCAGCCGTGCTCAGAGCGTCTACGAGCAGTACTTC
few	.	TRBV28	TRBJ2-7	CASSLFGVIARKYEQYF	TGTGCCAGCAGTTTATTTGGAGTCATCGCCCGAAAGTACGAGCAGTACTTC
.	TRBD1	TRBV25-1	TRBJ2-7	CASSSGQGWGEQYF	TGTGCCAGCAGTTCCGGACAGGGCTGGGGCGAGCAGTACTTC
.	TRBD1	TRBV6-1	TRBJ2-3	CASSDQQGEATDTQYF	TGTGCCAGCAGTGACCAACAGGGGGAGGCCACAGATACGCAGTATTTT
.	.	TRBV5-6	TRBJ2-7	CASSWGGPYEQYF	TGTGCCAGCAGCTGGGGGGGGCCTTACGAGCAGTACTTC
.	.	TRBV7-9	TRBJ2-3	CASSLDLGLYTQYF	TGTGCCAGCAGCTTAGATTTGGGACTCTATACGCAGTATTTT
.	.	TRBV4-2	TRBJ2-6	CASSQRGSGANVLTF	TGTGCCAGCAGCCAACGAGGAAGTGGGGCCAACGTCCTGACTTTC
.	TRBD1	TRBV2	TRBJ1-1	CASGDRGQKAFF	TGTGCCAGCGGGGACAGGGGGCAAAAAGCTTTCTTT
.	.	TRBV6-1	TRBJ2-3	CASREQGHTDTQYF	TGTGCCAGCAGAGAACAGGGCCACACAGATACGCAGTATTTT